These 9 T cell receptor beta chains came from one sample sequenced in a study of long-term antiretroviral therapy in people with HIV. Investigators performed immunoSEQ version v3.0 at survey level. The table came from immunoSEQ multiplex PCR; TCRdb's copy has only in-frame clones and leaves some out. Found here are approximately 21,000 clones, just over 90% of them singletons; the top ten hold 9.2%. Sequenced material: unsorted PBMCs, taken 4.4 years before starting antiretroviral therapy. All receptors come from a woman between 25 and 40 years old with HIV.

J is TRBJ2-7 and V is TRBV5-6; TRBD2 might be the D (5 bases). The CDR3 is 14 residues long. V lost 0 bases and J lost 7, with 14 bases in between. Germline V gives CDR1 SGHDT, CDR2 YYEEEE. The CDR3 sequence: CASSLVGLPEEQYF. The CDR3 DNA reads as TGTGCCAGCAGCTTGGTAGGACTCCCCGAGGAGCAGTACTTC.

The CDR3 loop reads CASSPGQGDQPQHF. The CDR3 bases are TGTGCCAGCTCACCAGGACAGGGAGACCAGCCCCAGCATTTT. The chain uses TRBV18 and TRBJ1-5; 8 nucleotides match TRBD1. V gave up 2 bases and J gave up 7 bases; unmatched junction bases: 4. This CDR3 has 14 amino acids. Germline V gives CDR1 KGHSH, CDR2 LQKENI. Combining the CDR3 with reference TRBV18 and TRBJ1-5 gives the whole variable domain NAGVMQNPRHLVRRRGQEARLRCSPMKGHSHVYWYRQLPEEGLKFMVYLQKENIIDESGMPKERFSAEFPKEGPSILRIQQVVRGDSAAYFCASSPGQGDQPQHFGDGTRLSIL.

The chain links TRBV29-1 to TRBJ2-7; 7 positions match TRBD1. Germline trimming cut 7 bases from V and 2 bases from J; bases unmatched to any gene: 11. The CDR3 is 14 residues long. Germline values: CDR1 SQVTM, CDR2 ANQGSEA. The CDR3 is CSAVPEGQAYEQYF. The DNA of the CDR3 is TGCAGCGCCGTCCCGGAAGGACAGGCCTACGAGCAGTACTTC.

The chain carries TRBV13 and TRBJ1-4; D gene unclear. Looked up from germline, CDR1 is PRHDT and CDR2 is FYEKMQ (reference sequence). Trimming took 3 bases from V and 4 from J, leaving 9 bases between them. There are 14 residues in the CDR3. The CDR3 bases are TGTGCCAGCAGCTTCGGGAGAAATAATGAAAAACTGTTTTTT. Amino acid sequence: CASSFGRNNEKLFF.

Only a few counts were recorded for this clone. The chain links TRBV7-2 to TRBJ1-6; 9 bases map to TRBD1. There are 15 residues in the CDR3. Germline loops: CDR1 SGHTA, CDR2 FQGNSA. After removal of 3 bases from V and 8 bases from J, the junction contained 5 bases not matched to a gene. In DNA, the CDR3 is TGTGCCAGCAGCTTGACGGGACAGGGCCATTCACCCCTCCACTTT. It yields the protein CASSLTGQGHSPLHF.

This chain connects TRBV12-5 to TRBJ1-2, with TRBD1 as a possible D gene (6 bases). The length of the CDR3 is 16 residues. Germline CDR1 LGHNT, CDR2 FRNRAP. V was clipped by 3 bases and J by 5 bases, with 19 bases between them. The CDR3 DNA reads TGTGCTAGTGGTTTATCACAGGGTACGGGGCCTTATGGCTACACCTTC. As protein: CASGLSQGTGPYGYTF. Complete variable domain (other parts from reference TRBV12-5 and TRBJ1-2): DARVTQTPRHKVTEMGQEVTMRCQPILGHNTVFWYRQTMMQGLELLAYFRNRAPLDDSGMPKDRFSAEMPDATLATLKIQPSEPRDSAVYFCASGLSQGTGPYGYTFGSGTRLTVV.

The rearrangement joins TRBV5-1 to TRBJ1-1; D is undetermined. V was shortened by 5 bases and J by 3 bases, with 11 bases between the two germline ends. Germline CDR1 and CDR2: SGHRS and YFSETQ. This CDR3 is 13 amino acids long. Here the CDR3 reads CASRQMTDTEAFF. In nucleotides, the CDR3 is TGCGCCAGCAGGCAAATGACGGACACTGAAGCTTTCTTT.

This clone was found a few times. This chain connects TRBV7-2 to TRBJ2-7; D possibly matches TRBD1 or TRBD2 (6 bases each). Germline CDR1 reads SGHTA; CDR2 reads FQGNSA. The length of the CDR3 is 12 residues. Trimming shortened V by 6 bases and J by 6 bases, and 12 bases separated the two germline ends. In nucleotides, the CDR3 is TGTGCCAGCAGTATAGGGGGGCCCGAGCAGTACTTC. As protein: CASSIGGPEQYF. Full variable domain (missing parts from reference TRBV7-2 and TRBJ2-7): GAGVSQSPSNKVTEKGKDVELRCDPISGHTALYWYRQSLGQGLEFLIYFQGNSAPDKSGLPSDRFSAERTGGSVSTLTIQRTQQEDSAVYLCASSIGGPEQYFGPGTRLTVT.

The chain couples TRBV6-1 to TRBJ1-1; no clear D gene. This CDR3 spans 15 amino acids. Trimming took off 5 bases at V and 0 bases at J, with 13 bases between the two ends. Germline CDR1 and CDR2: MNHNS and SASEGT. CDR3 in DNA: TGTGCCAGCAGTTCCCGCCTCGGGGTGAACACTGAAGCTTTCTTT. Residues: CASSSRLGVNTEAFF.